Listed below are T cell receptor beta chains from one sample, sequenced in a study of T cell responses to AZD1222 COVID-19 vaccine. Some clones are missing from TCRdb's copy, which holds only in-frame ones; the method was immunoSEQ multiplex PCR. This table has around 100,000 clones, approximately 89% appearing once. The source was peripheral blood, collected 28 days after the second AZD1222 dose. The receptors come from an adult who received the AZD1222 COVID-19 vaccine. The conserved cysteine and the conserved F or W are not part of the CDR3 here.

J gene | V gene | CDR3 protein
TRBJ2-4 | TRBV11-2 | ASSIQRGGNIQY
TRBJ1-3 | TRBV7-9 | ASSLEAQGYTIY
TRBJ1-5 | TRBV7-2 | ASRRTGGSNQPQH
TRBJ1-1 | TRBV6-2/TRBV6-3 | ASSYSRTGEGDAEAF
TRBJ2-3 | TRBV7-2 | ASSLVYGGAGTDTQY
TRBJ2-2 | TRBV3-1/TRBV3-2 | ASSQVRGTGELF
TRBJ2-1 | TRBV9 | ASSVATSGGYNEQF
TRBJ2-7 | TRBV19 | ASSIGQGSGYEQY
TRBJ2-1 | TRBV12-3/TRBV12-4 | ASSLWGDEQF
TRBJ2-1 | TRBV2 | AISAGTTGNEQF
TRBJ2-7 | TRBV10-3 | AIKDLPSSYEQY
TRBJ1-5 | TRBV5-1 | ASSTGESNQPQH